This is a list of T cell receptor beta chains from one sample in a study of T cells in Graves' hyperthyroidism and ophthalmopathy. MiXCR, applied by TCRdb to the multiplex PCR reads, yields one record per CDR3 protein. The sample has around 250,000 distinct CDR3 sequences; more than 14% are singletons. Material: blood. Receptors originate from a woman aged 40 to 50 with Graves' hyperthyroidism that later progressed to Graves' ophthalmopathy. Both conserved end residues are part of each CDR3. The order of the fields is clone size, D gene, J gene, V gene, CDR3 DNA, CDR3 protein. D genes are given only for firm matches. Only part of the rows carry a size: once, few, many, or a class if the clone is expanded.

>many|-|TRBJ1-6|TRBV2
TGTGCCAGCAGTGTTTTGGGCAGAAATAATTCACCCCTCCACTTT
CASSVLGRNNSPLHF
>-|TRBD2|TRBJ2-7|TRBV28
TGTGCCAGCTACGGGAGGGCCTCCTACGAGCAGTACTTC
CASYGRASYEQYF
>many|-|TRBJ1-2|TRBV20-1
TGCAGTGCTAGAGCGGTTGGGTACTATGGCTACACCTTC
CSARAVGYYGYTF
>-|TRBD2|TRBJ2-2|TRBV6-1
TGTGCCAGCAGTAGCGGGAGGGCCTTCGGGGAGCTGTTTTTT
CASSSGRAFGELFF
>few|-|TRBJ1-2|TRBV5-4
TGTGCCAGCAGCTTAGCAGGTCAACCGTATGGCTACACCTTC
CASSLAGQPYGYTF
>many|-|TRBJ2-1|TRBV28
TGTGCCAGCAGTTTAGGGCCCCCGAGCTCCTACAATGAGCAGTTCTTC
CASSLGPPSSYNEQFF
>many|TRBD2|TRBJ2-3|TRBV3-1
TGTGCCAGCAGCCCGGAGCGGGAGAAAGTAGCAGATACGCAGTATTTT
CASSPEREKVADTQYF
>many|-|TRBJ2-7|TRBV27
TGTGCCAGCGGATCCTACTACGAGCAGTACTTC
CASGSYYEQYF
>-|-|TRBJ2-6|TRBV24-1
TGTGCCGCCAGCAGGGCTGGGGCCAACGTCCTGACTTTC
CAASRAGANVLTF
>many|TRBD2|TRBJ2-7|TRBV11-2
TGTGCCAGCAGCTTAGATCGGGGGGGGCAGGAGCAGTACTTC
CASSLDRGGQEQYF
>many|-|TRBJ2-3|TRBV7-8
TGTGCCAGCAGCTTACGGGAGATATCCACAGATACGCAGTATTTT
CASSLREISTDTQYF
>once|-|TRBJ1-5|TRBV28
TGTGCCAGCACCCAGGGGAATCAGCCCCAGCATTTT
CASTQGNQPQHF
>many|-|TRBJ2-7|TRBV20-1
TGCAGTGCTAGAGATCGGGCGGGCTCCTCCTACGAGCAGTACTTC
CSARDRAGSSYEQYF
>-|TRBD1|TRBJ2-7|TRBV7-9
TGTGCCAGCAGCTCTTTGGACAGGGTCGCATACGAGCAGTACTTC
CASSSLDRVAYEQYF
>many|TRBD2|TRBJ2-2|TRBV19
TGTGCCAGTAGTACCTATAGCGGGTTGAACACCGGGGAGCTGTTTTTT
CASSTYSGLNTGELFF
>few|-|TRBJ2-1|TRBV27
TGTGCCAGCACGGGGACACTAAATGAGCAGTTCTTC
CASTGTLNEQFF
>many|-|TRBJ2-1|TRBV11-3
TGTGCCAGCAGCTTAGTTCAAGGGGGCAATGAGCAGTTCTTC
CASSLVQGGNEQFF
>-|-|TRBJ1-5|TRBV19
TGTGCCAGTAGTGATACAGTCATGCGGCCCCAGCATTTT
CASSDTVMRPQHF
>-|-|TRBJ1-5|TRBV28
TGTGCCAGCAGTTTACCCCTAGGATCCCAGCATTTT
CASSLPLGSQHF
>many|-|TRBJ2-2|TRBV6-1
TGTGCCAGCACTGTCAGGGGGGCGGGCACCGGGGAGCTGTTTTTT
CASTVRGAGTGELFF
>many|-|TRBJ1-2|TRBV28
TGTGCCAGCACCCTCTTCGTAGGTATAAGGGCCTATGGCTACACCTTC
CASTLFVGIRAYGYTF
>many|TRBD2|TRBJ2-2|TRBV11-2
TGTGCCAGCAGCTTAGGGCGGATACTAGCGGGTCTGAACACCGGGGAGCTGTTTTTT
CASSLGRILAGLNTGELFF
>-|TRBD2|TRBJ2-1|TRBV30
TGTGCCTGGAGCGTAAGCCTAGCGGAGTACAATGAGCAGTTCTTC
CAWSVSLAEYNEQFF
>many|-|TRBJ2-5|TRBV6-1
TGTGCCACCAGGACTGTGCAAGAGACCCAGTACTTC
CATRTVQETQYF
>-|TRBD2|TRBJ2-1|TRBV4-2
TGTGCCAGCAGCCCGAAGACTAGCGGTGGGAACAATGAGCAGTTCTTC
CASSPKTSGGNNEQFF
>many|-|TRBJ1-2|TRBV20-1
TGCAGTGCTAGATTTCGACAATTAAACTATGGCTACACCTTC
CSARFRQLNYGYTF
>many|TRBD2|TRBJ2-5|TRBV28
TGTGCCAGCAGTTTAAGGACTAGCGGAGCCCAAGAGACCCAGTACTTC
CASSLRTSGAQETQYF